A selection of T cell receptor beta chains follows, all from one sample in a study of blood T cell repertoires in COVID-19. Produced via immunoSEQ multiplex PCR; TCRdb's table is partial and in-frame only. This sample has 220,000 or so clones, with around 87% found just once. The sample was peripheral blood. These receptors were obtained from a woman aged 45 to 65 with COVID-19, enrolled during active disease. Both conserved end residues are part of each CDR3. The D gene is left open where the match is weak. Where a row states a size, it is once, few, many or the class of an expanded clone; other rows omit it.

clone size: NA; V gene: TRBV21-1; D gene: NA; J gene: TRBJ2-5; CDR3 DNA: TGTGCCAGCAGCAAAGTGGGCGACGGCCCACGTCCTAAAGAGACCCAGTACTTC; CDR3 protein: CASSKVGDGPRPKETQYF
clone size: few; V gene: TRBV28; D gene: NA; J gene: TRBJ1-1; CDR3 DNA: TGTGCCAGCACCACCCCGGGGGGGCTTGAAGCTTTCTTT; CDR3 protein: CASTTPGGLEAFF
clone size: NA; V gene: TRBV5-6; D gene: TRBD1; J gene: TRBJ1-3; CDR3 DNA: TGTGCCAGCAGCCCGCGGGACAGGGTTTTCTCTGGAAACACCATATATTTT; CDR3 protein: CASSPRDRVFSGNTIYF
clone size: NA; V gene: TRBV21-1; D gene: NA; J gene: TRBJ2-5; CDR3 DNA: TGTGCCAGCAGCGACGGGACAGCCCAAGAGACCCAGTACTTC; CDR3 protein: CASSDGTAQETQYF
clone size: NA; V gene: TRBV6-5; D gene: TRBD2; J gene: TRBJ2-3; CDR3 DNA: TGTGCCAGCAGTCTCCGGGACATACGGGGGGGTACGCAGTATTTT; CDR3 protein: CASSLRDIRGGTQYF
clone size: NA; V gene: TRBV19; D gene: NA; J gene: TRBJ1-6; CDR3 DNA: TGTGCCAGTAGTGTGACAGACGAGCTTTCACCCCTCCACTTT; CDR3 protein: CASSVTDELSPLHF
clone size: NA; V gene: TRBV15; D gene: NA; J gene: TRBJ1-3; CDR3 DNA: TGTGCCACCAGCAGAGATGGGAGCTCTGGAAACACCATATATTTT; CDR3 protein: CATSRDGSSGNTIYF
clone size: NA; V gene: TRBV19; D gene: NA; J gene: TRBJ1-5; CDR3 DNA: TGTGCCAGTAGCACCTCTCGGGGGACCCGGGGGTATAGCAATCAGCCCCAGCATTTT; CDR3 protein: CASSTSRGTRGYSNQPQHF
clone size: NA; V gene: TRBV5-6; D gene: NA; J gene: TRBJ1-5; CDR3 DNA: TGTGCCAGTCGGGGATCAGGTCAGCCCCAGCATTTT; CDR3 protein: CASRGSGQPQHF
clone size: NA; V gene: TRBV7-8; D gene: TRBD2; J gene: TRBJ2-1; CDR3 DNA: TGTGCCAGCAGCCCTTTTAGCGGGGGGGCGGGGAATGAGCAGTTCTTC; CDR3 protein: CASSPFSGGAGNEQFF
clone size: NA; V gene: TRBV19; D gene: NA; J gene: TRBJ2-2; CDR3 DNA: TGTGCCAGTAGCATGGGACTTCCCGGGGAGCTGTTTTTT; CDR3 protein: CASSMGLPGELFF
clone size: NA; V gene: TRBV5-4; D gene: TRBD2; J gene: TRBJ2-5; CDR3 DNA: TGTGCCAGCAGAAAGGGGTTAGGGGAGGGAGGTGGAGAGACCCAGTACTTC; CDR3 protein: CASRKGLGEGGGETQYF
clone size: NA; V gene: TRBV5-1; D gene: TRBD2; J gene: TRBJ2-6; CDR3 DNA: TGCGCCAGCAGCTTAAGGGAGGGTGGGGCCAACGTCCTGACTTTC; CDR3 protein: CASSLREGGANVLTF
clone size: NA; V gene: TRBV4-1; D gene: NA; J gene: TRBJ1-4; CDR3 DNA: TGCGCCAGCAGCCTACTCCAGGGACTTAATGAAAAACTGTTTTTT; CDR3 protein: CASSLLQGLNEKLFF
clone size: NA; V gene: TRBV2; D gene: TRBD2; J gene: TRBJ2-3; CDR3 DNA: TGTGCCAGCAGTCAGGGTAGCGGGGGGGCAGATACGCAGTATTTT; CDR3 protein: CASSQGSGGADTQYF